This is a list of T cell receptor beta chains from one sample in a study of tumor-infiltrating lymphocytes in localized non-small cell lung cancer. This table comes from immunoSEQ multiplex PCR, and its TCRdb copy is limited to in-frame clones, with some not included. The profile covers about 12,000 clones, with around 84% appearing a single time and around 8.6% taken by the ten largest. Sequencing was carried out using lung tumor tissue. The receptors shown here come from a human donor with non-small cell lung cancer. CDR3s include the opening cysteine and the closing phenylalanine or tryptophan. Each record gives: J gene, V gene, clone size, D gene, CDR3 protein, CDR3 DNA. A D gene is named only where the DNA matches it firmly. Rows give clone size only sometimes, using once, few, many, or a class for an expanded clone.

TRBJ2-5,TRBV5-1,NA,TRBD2,CASSLDPPGSGRIRETQYF,TGCGCCAGCAGCTTGGACCCGCCCGGTAGCGGGAGAATAAGAGAGACCCAGTACTTC
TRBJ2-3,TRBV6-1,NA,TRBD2,CASSELAGGPDTQYF,TGTGCCAGCAGTGAACTAGCGGGAGGGCCAGATACGCAGTATTTT
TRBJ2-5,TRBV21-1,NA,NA,CASSRSGTETQYF,TGTGCCAGCAGCAGAAGCGGGACCGAGACCCAGTACTTC
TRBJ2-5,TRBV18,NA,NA,CASSPGVRQRETQYF,TGTGCCAGCTCACCAGGGGTTCGACAAAGGGAGACCCAGTACTTC
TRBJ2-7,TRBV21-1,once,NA,CASPTRKSGSEQYF,TGTGCCAGCCCCACCAGGAAAAGTGGGAGCGAGCAGTACTTC
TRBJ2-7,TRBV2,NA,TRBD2,CASSEYGGRAGNEQYF,TGTGCCAGCAGTGAATATGGCGGGAGGGCCGGGAACGAGCAGTACTTC
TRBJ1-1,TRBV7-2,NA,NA,CASSSRVFTEAFF,TGTGCCAGCAGCTCCAGGGTTTTCACTGAAGCTTTCTTT
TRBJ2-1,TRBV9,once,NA,CASSPGRITYNEQFF,TGTGCCAGCAGCCCGGGACGCATAACCTACAATGAGCAGTTCTTC
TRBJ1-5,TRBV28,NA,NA,CASLPAGGRGNQPQHF,TGTGCCAGCCTCCCCGCGGGGGGCCGAGGCAATCAGCCCCAGCATTTT
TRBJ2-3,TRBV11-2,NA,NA,CASSLRRIGTDTQYF,TGTGCCAGCAGCTTACGCCGGATTGGCACAGATACGCAGTATTTT
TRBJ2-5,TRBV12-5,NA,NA,CASGPRDGQETQYF,TGTGCTAGTGGTCCAAGGGACGGCCAAGAGACCCAGTACTTC
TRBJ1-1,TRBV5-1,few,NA,CASSPSGGVVNTEAFF,TGCGCCAGCAGCCCAAGCGGGGGGGTGGTGAACACTGAAGCTTTCTTT
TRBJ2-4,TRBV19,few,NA,CASKDILGIQYF,TGTGCCAGTAAGGACATATTAGGCATTCAGTACTTC
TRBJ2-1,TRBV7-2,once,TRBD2,CASSLLAGGRQFF,TGTGCCAGCAGCTTGCTAGCGGGAGGTAGGCAGTTCTTC
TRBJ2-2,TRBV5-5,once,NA,CASSLESRAGELFF,TGTGCCAGCAGCTTGGAGTCTCGGGCCGGGGAGCTGTTTTTT
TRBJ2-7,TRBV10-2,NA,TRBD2,CASSESVSSGTAFGYEQYF,TGCGCCAGCAGTGAGTCGGTCTCTAGCGGGACTGCCTTTGGGTACGAGCAGTACTTC
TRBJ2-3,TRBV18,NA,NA,CASSRLRPSTDTQYF,TGTGCCAGCTCACGTCTCCGGCCTAGCACAGATACGCAGTATTTT
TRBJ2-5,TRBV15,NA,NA,CATSRDGGREEHF,TGTGCCACCAGCAGAGATGGGGGCAGGGAAGAGCACTTC
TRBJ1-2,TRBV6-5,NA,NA,CASSYSRGDPGYTF,TGTGCCAGCAGTTACTCACGGGGCGATCCTGGCTACACCTTC
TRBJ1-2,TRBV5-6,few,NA,CASMGISGDGYTF,TGTGCCAGCATGGGCATAAGCGGGGATGGCTACACCTTC
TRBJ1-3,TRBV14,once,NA,CASSQVFSGNTIYF,TGTGCCAGCAGCCAAGTATTCTCTGGAAACACCATATATTTT
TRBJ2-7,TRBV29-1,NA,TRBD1,CSVEETGQGSYEQYF,TGCAGCGTTGAAGAGACGGGACAGGGGAGCTACGAGCAGTACTTC
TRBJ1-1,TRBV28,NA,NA,CASSREKGWTEAFF,TGTGCCAGCAGTCGAGAGAAGGGATGGACTGAAGCTTTCTTT
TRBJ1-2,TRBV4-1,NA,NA,CASSLPPYGYTF,TGCGCCAGCAGCCTTCCTCCTTATGGCTACACCTTC
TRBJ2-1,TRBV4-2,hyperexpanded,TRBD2,CASSQESSGRVDEQFF,TGTGCCAGCAGCCAAGAGTCTAGCGGGAGGGTTGATGAGCAGTTCTTC
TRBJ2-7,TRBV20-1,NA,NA,CSPAQRYEQYF,TGCAGCCCAGCTCAGAGATACGAGCAGTACTTC
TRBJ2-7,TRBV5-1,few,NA,CASSFGSGPNEQYF,TGCGCCAGCAGCTTCGGCTCCGGGCCGAACGAGCAGTACTTC
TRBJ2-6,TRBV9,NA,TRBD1,CASTPTGPSFSGANVLTF,TGTGCCAGCACCCCGACAGGGCCATCATTCTCTGGGGCCAACGTCCTGACTTTC
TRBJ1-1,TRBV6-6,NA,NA,CASKDGGGRDTEAFF,TGTGCCAGCAAAGACGGGGGGGGGCGAGACACTGAAGCTTTCTTT
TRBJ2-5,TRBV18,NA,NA,CASSPVEGSRETQYF,TGTGCCAGCTCACCGGTCGAGGGTAGCCGTGAGACCCAGTACTTC
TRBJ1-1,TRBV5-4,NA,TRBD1,CASSEDRGYEAFF,TGTGCCAGCAGCGAGGACAGGGGATATGAAGCTTTCTTT
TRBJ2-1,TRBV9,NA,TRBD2,CASSPEGGASGSPRNEQFF,TGTGCCAGCAGCCCCGAGGGGGGGGCTAGCGGGAGCCCTCGAAATGAGCAGTTCTTC
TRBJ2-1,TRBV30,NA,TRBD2,CAYLTSGSTNEQFF,TGTGCCTACCTGACTAGCGGGAGTACCAATGAGCAGTTCTTC
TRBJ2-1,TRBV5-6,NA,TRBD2,CASSSSGRGDEQFF,TGTGCCAGCAGCTCTAGCGGGAGGGGGGATGAGCAGTTCTTC
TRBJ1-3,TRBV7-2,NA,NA,CASSFQGTAGNTIYF,TGTGCCAGCAGCTTTCAGGGGACCGCCGGAAACACCATATATTTT
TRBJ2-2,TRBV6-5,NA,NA,CASSYDTMNTGELFF,TGTGCCAGCAGTTACGACACAATGAACACCGGGGAGCTGTTTTTT
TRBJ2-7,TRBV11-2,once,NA,CASSSHWGNEQYF,TGTGCCAGCAGCTCCCACTGGGGTAACGAGCAGTACTTC
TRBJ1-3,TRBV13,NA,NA,CASSLGPAGALGNTIYF,TGTGCCAGCAGCTTAGGTCCAGCGGGCGCGTTGGGAAACACCATATATTTT
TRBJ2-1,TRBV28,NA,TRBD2,CASSQVSGDYNEQFF,TGTGCCAGCAGCCAAGTAAGCGGGGACTACAATGAGCAGTTCTTC
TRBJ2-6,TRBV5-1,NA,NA,CASTSSTGYSGANVLTF,TGCGCCAGCACCTCCTCGACAGGTTACTCTGGGGCCAACGTCCTGACTTTC
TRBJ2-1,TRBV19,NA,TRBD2,CASSLRGGLAGENEQFF,TGTGCCAGTAGTCTAAGGGGCGGACTAGCGGGAGAAAATGAGCAGTTCTTC
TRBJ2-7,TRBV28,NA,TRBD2,CASSLWEAGSSYEQYF,TGTGCCAGCAGTTTATGGGAAGCGGGGTCCTCCTACGAGCAGTACTTC
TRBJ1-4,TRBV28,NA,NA,CASSYQGSGNEKLFF,TGTGCCAGCAGCTATCAGGGTTCGGGAAATGAAAAACTGTTTTTT
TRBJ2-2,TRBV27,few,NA,CASRTGPGELFF,TGTGCCAGCCGCACAGGTCCCGGGGAGCTGTTTTTT
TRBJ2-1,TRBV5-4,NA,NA,CASSLGGTEQFF,TGTGCCAGCAGCTTGGGAGGTACTGAGCAGTTCTTC
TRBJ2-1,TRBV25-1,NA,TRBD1,CASSGKGAYNEQFF,TGTGCCAGCAGTGGTAAGGGGGCTTACAATGAGCAGTTCTTC
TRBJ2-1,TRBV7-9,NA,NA,CASSPPGLKPFF,TGTGCCAGCAGCCCGCCGGGACTCAAACCGTTCTTC
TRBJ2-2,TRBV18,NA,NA,CASSPLATGFLTGELFF,TGTGCCAGCTCACCACTGGCTACAGGTTTTCTGACCGGGGAGCTGTTTTTT
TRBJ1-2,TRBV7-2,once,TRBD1,CASSLIGGQHFYGYTF,TGTGCCAGCAGCTTAATAGGGGGACAGCACTTCTATGGCTACACCTTC
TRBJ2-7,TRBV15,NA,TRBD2,CATSRDPGGVYEQYF,TGTGCCACCAGCAGAGATCCGGGAGGAGTTTACGAGCAGTACTTC
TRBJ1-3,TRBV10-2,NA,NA,CASSDASGGSGNTIYF,TGCGCCAGCAGTGATGCATCGGGAGGGTCCGGAAACACCATATATTTT
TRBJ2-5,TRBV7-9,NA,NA,CASSLGTDGETQYF,TGTGCCAGCAGCCTTGGGACTGACGGGGAGACCCAGTACTTC
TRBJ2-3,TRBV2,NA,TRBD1,CASSRDRTSTDTQYF,TGTGCCAGCAGTCGGGACAGGACCAGCACAGATACGCAGTATTTT
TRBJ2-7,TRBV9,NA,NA,CASSVGLGTYEQYF,TGTGCCAGCAGCGTAGGACTAGGGACCTACGAGCAGTACTTC
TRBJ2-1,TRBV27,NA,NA,CASSLALVNNEQFF,TGTGCCAGCAGTTTAGCACTAGTTAACAATGAGCAGTTCTTC
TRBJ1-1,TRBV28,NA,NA,CSSSPGFSNTEAFF,TGTTCCAGCAGCCCAGGCTTTTCGAACACTGAAGCTTTCTTT
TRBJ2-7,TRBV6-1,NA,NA,CASSDATFRGNYEQYF,TGTGCCAGCAGTGACGCAACCTTTCGGGGGAACTACGAGCAGTACTTC
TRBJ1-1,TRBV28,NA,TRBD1,CASSLRGTGVTEAFF,TGTGCCAGCAGTTTACGCGGGACAGGGGTTACTGAAGCTTTCTTT
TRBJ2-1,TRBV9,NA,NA,CASSETSSDEQFF,TGTGCCAGCAGCGAGACTAGTAGCGATGAGCAGTTCTTC
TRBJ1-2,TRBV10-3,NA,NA,CAINNQGPNYGYTF,TGTGCCATCAATAACCAGGGTCCTAACTATGGCTACACCTTC